The subject of this entry is one TCR beta chain. The same CDR3 also results from other DNA sequences found in this sample. Using immunoSEQ multiplex PCR, the repertoire was profiled, and TCRdb retains in-frame clones only, with some absent. The repertoire holds about 51,000 clones, 78% seen once, with around 3.4% in the top ten. V gave up 4 bases and J gave up 4 bases, with 5 bases separating them. In germline, CDR1 is MNHEY, CDR2 SVGAGI. The CDR3 consists of 12 residues. The data stem from a study of early stage breast cancer tumors. The V call is TRBV6-5, the J call TRBJ2-1; D remains ambiguous. Input material: blood. The receptor was derived from a person aged 40-50 years with breast cancer. The CDR3 protein is CASSSRYNEQFF. The CDR3 DNA reads as TGTGCCAGCAGTTCCCGGTACAATGAGCAGTTCTTC.